This record covers a single T cell receptor (beta chain). The antigen remains unidentified. The sample originates from a study of cytotoxic CD8 clonotypes in ibrutinib-treated CLL. The data were produced by immunoSEQ multiplex PCR, yet TCRdb's version contains in-frame clones alone and is incomplete. Of about 84,000 clones in the sample, approximately 86% were seen once. Study observations and caveats: Lymph node repertoires were not studied, and sampling times were unmatched.

The V gene lost 2 bases and the J gene lost 4 bases, with 21 bases spanning the gap. The CDR3 runs to 17 residues. Germline V gene data show CDR1 as GTSNPN and CDR2 as SVGIG (reference sequence). Sequenced material: PBMCs, taken before ibrutinib treatment. The V call is TRBV30, the J call TRBJ1-3, with D tentatively TRBD1 (5 bases). The receptor was isolated from a human donor with chronic lymphocytic leukemia. The DNA of the CDR3 is TGTGCCTGGAGTACTGCTTTCCGGGACCCAAAAGGAAACACCATATATTTT. It encodes CAWSTAFRDPKGNTIYF. Together with reference TRBV30 and TRBJ1-3, the CDR3 gives the full variable domain: SQTIHQWPATLVQPVGSPLSLECTVEGTSNPNLYWYRQAAGRGLQLLFYSVGIGQISSEVPQNLSASRPQDRQFILSSKKLLLSDSGFYLCAWSTAFRDPKGNTIYFGEGSWLTVV.